This entry lists 26 T cell receptor beta chains sequenced from one sample in a study of cytomegalovirus exposure and HLA in healthy donors. Use of 60 Vbeta and 13 Jbeta primers characterized the PCR. Clones were read by immunoSEQ multiplex PCR, and TCRdb kept only the in-frame ones, dropping some. The sample contains fewer than 85,000 clones, approximately 80% of which appear only once. The sample consisted of PBMCs. These receptors were obtained from a man aged 40-55 years in good health and CMV-seronegative.

This clone was found once. This rearrangement joins TRBV2 to TRBJ1-1, with D possibly TRBD1 on 5 matching bases. Germline lookup yields CDR1 SNHLY and CDR2 FYNNEI. This CDR3 is 14 amino acids long. V lost 3 bases to trimming and J lost 3 bases, with 11 bases between them. The CDR3 nucleotides are TGTGCCAGCAGTGAGGAAGGGGCTTACACTGAAGCTTTCTTT. Translation: CASSEEGAYTEAFF.

This clone was observed a single time. The chain combines TRBV9 with TRBJ1-1; a weak D match, TRBD1 (6 bases). Germline V gene data show CDR1 as SGDLS and CDR2 as YYNGEE. Deletions cut 4 bases from V and 5 bases from J, with 12 bases between. The CDR3 length is 13 residues. This CDR3 reads CASSLGGGTEAFF. CDR3 DNA: TGTGCCAGCAGCTTAGGGGGGGGGACTGAAGCTTTCTTT.

The chain is built from TRBV7-9 and TRBJ1-5; D gene unclear. Germline lookup yields CDR1 SEHNR and CDR2 FQNEAQ (reference sequence). The germline V and J ends were trimmed by 5 bases and 0 bases, with 8 bases remaining between them. The CDR3 extends over 14 amino acids. CDR3 amino acids: CASSVGVSNQPQHF. CDR3 nucleotides: TGTGCCAGCAGCGTTGGAGTTAGCAATCAGCCCCAGCATTTT.

The V gene is TRBV6-6, the J gene TRBJ2-1, with D perhaps TRBD1 (6 bases). The CDR3 is 15 amino acids. Germline V lookup: CDR1 MNHNY, CDR2 SVGAGI (reference sequence). The germline V and J ends were trimmed by 6 bases and 6 bases, with 18 bases remaining between them. This CDR3 is CASRESGHMSNEQFF. CDR3 in DNA: TGTGCCAGCAGAGAATCGGGACACATGAGCAATGAGCAGTTCTTC.

V gene TRBV6-1 combines with J gene TRBJ1-1; 9 bases map to TRBD1. The CDR3 is 14 residues long. The trim removed 5 bases at V and 3 bases at J, leaving 4 bases unmatched. The germline gives CDR1 MNHNS, CDR2 SASEGT. The CDR3 loop is CASSQDRGYTEAFF. Here the CDR3 DNA reads TGTGCCAGCAGTCAGGACAGGGGATACACTGAAGCTTTCTTT.

The gene calls are TRBV7-9 and TRBJ1-6; the D gene is possibly TRBD1 (6 bases). V was shortened by 1 base and J by 4 bases, with 11 bases between the two germline ends. The CDR3 sequence is 16 residues long. The germline V gene has CDR1 SEHNR and CDR2 FQNEAQ (reference sequence). The CDR3 DNA follows: TGTGCCAGCAGCTTAGGAGCAGGGGATTATAATTCACCCCTCCACTTT. This sequence encodes CASSLGAGDYNSPLHF.

The J gene is TRBJ1-6, the V gene TRBV6-4; D is undetermined. Trimming removed 0 bases from V and 9 bases from J, with 6 bases in between. This CDR3 is built from 13 residues. Germline values: CDR1 MRHNA, CDR2 SNTAGT. DNA of the CDR3: TGTGCCAGCAGTGACTCCTTAGCTTCACCCCTCCACTTT. Protein sequence: CASSDSLASPLHF.

Turning to this clone: A junction end diverges from the germline sequence, so it may reflect a read error. Other DNA sequences within the sample encode an identical CDR3. The rearrangement joins TRBV5-1 to TRBJ2-1, with TRBD2 identical over 14 bases. Germline loops: CDR1 SGHRS, CDR2 YFSETQ. The CDR3 is 15 amino acids. Written as DNA, the CDR3 is TGTGCCAGCAGCTTGAAGGGACTAGCGGGGGCGGAGCAGTTCTTC. Protein sequence: CASSLKGLAGAEQFF.

The V call is TRBV5-4, the J call TRBJ2-3; TRBD2 aligns across 11 bases. CDR1 is SGHNT, CDR2 YYREEE, per germline (reference sequence). V was clipped by 4 bases and J by 6 bases; unmatched bases: 13. There are 17 residues in the CDR3. The CDR3 spells CASSLGGIAGGKDTQYF. For the CDR3, the DNA is TGTGCCAGCAGCCTAGGGGGGATAGCGGGGGGGAAGGATACGCAGTATTTT.

This clone was observed once. This sequence joins TRBV5-5 and TRBJ1-5; D not resolved. Germline lookup yields CDR1 SGHKS and CDR2 YYEKEE (reference sequence). Between the trimmed V and J ends, which lost 1 base and 7 bases, there was a span of 15 bases. The CDR3 extends over 15 amino acids. CDR3 amino acids: CASSLWSGLEQPQHF. CDR3 DNA sequence: TGTGCCAGCAGCTTGTGGAGCGGGCTAGAGCAGCCCCAGCATTTT. Filled out from reference TRBV5-5 and TRBJ1-5, the complete variable domain reads DAGVTQSPTHLIKTRGQQVTLRCSPISGHKSVSWYQQVLGQGPQFIFQYYEKEERGRGNFPDRFSARQFPNYSSELNVNALLLGDSALYLCASSLWSGLEQPQHFGDGTRLSIL.

The chain carries TRBV10-3 and TRBJ2-3; 13 bases map to TRBD2. V shed 10 bases and J 3 bases; nucleotides not matched to a gene: 4. Germline loops: CDR1 ENHRY, CDR2 SYGVKD. CDR3 length: 14 amino acids. CDR3 loop: CATKGLAGTDTQYF. The CDR3 bases are TGTGCCACTAAGGGACTAGCGGGGACAGATACGCAGTATTTT.

Turning to this clone: The sample has other DNA sequences that encode this CDR3 too. The chain is built from TRBV28 and TRBJ1-5; D gene unclear. This CDR3 is 13 amino acids long. CDR1 and CDR2 from the germline V gene are MDHEN and SYDVKM. V gave up 3 bases and J gave up 0 bases, with 3 bases separating them. This CDR3 reads CASSFSSNQPQHF. Written as DNA, the CDR3 is TGTGCCAGCAGTTTCTCTAGCAATCAGCCCCAGCATTTT.

The chain is built from TRBV10-1 and TRBJ1-2; 8 nucleotides align to TRBD1. This CDR3 has 16 residues. Germline V lookup: CDR1 WNHNN, CDR2 SYGVQD (reference sequence). Trimming took 10 bases from V and 7 from J; bases not matched to a gene: 20. CDR3: CATTRTSGQVLPGYTF. CDR3 sequence (DNA): TGCGCCACCACTAGGACCTCGGGACAGGTACTTCCTGGCTACACCTTC.

The chain links TRBV29-1 to TRBJ2-7, with TRBD1 as a possible D gene (6 bases). CDR3 length: 13 residues. Trimming removed 5 bases at V and 4 bases at J, with 15 bases between. Germline lookup yields CDR1 SQVTM and CDR2 ANQGSEA. CDR3 sequence reads: CSVQTGHDYEQYF. CDR3 in DNA: TGCAGCGTTCAGACAGGACATGATTACGAGCAGTACTTC.

The chain has TRBV5-1 and TRBJ1-2; D ambiguous. The CDR3 extends over 13 amino acids. CDR1 and CDR2 from the germline V gene are SGHRS and YFSETQ. Trimming took 5 bases from V and 0 from J, leaving 8 bases between them. The CDR3 region has the DNA TGCGCCAGCAGGGAGCAGACTAACTATGGCTACACCTTC. Protein: CASREQTNYGYTF.

The chain is built from TRBV6-1 and TRBJ2-7, with TRBD1 identical over 7 bases. CDR3 size: 14 residues. Germline trimming cut 7 bases from V and 9 bases from J; bases unmatched to any gene: 15. CDR1 and CDR2 from the germline V gene are MNHNS and SASEGT. The CDR3 nucleotides read TGTGCCAGCATACGACAGGGAGCCTCAGGTTGGCAGTACTTC. Its protein product is CASIRQGASGWQYF.

This chain connects TRBV7-3 to TRBJ2-3; 7 nucleotides match TRBD2. The V and J ends lost 5 bases and 2 bases, in that order; junction bases with no gene match: 13. Germline CDR1 reads SGHTA; CDR2 reads FQGTGA. This CDR3 is built from 17 residues. The CDR3 coding sequence is TGTGCCAGCAGCCCCCCTTCTTCCGGGGGGTTCACAGATACGCAGTATTTT. Its translation: CASSPPSSGGFTDTQYF.

Notes on this clone: At one end the junction does not follow the germline gene, possibly because of a read error. The chain links TRBV29-1 to TRBJ1-1; TRBD1 matches 10 bases. The CDR3 covers 14 residues. Per germline, CDR1 SQVTM and CDR2 ANQGSEA. CDR3 in amino acids: CSVEDRGRFCRAFF. CDR3 nucleotides: TGCAGCGTCGAAGACAGGGGGCGATTCTGTAGAGCTTTCTTT.

The chain is built from TRBV5-1 and TRBJ1-4, with 9 bases fitting TRBD1. The CDR3 extends over 16 amino acids. Trimming at V came to 5 bases and at J to 3 bases, leaving 8 bases not matched to a gene. Germline CDR1 SGHRS, CDR2 YFSETQ. Here the CDR3 reads CASRRSGTGSNEKLFF. In DNA form, the CDR3 reads TGCGCCAGCAGGCGATCCGGGACAGGGTCTAATGAAAAACTGTTTTTT.

Remarks on this clone: This specimen includes other DNA sequences encoding the same CDR3. The rearrangement links TRBV11-2 to TRBJ2-1, with D possibly being TRBD1 (6 bases). Germline CDR1 and CDR2: SGHAT and FQNNGV. Trimming removed 5 bases from V and 4 bases from J, with 15 bases in between. This CDR3 has 15 residues. CDR3 loop: CASSNRVRGYNEQFF. The DNA of the CDR3 is TGTGCCAGCAGCAACAGGGTTCGGGGATACAATGAGCAGTTCTTC.

This chain links TRBV27 with TRBJ2-7; D call uncertain. V lost 4 bases to trimming and J lost 1 base, with 11 bases between them. Germline V gene sequence: CDR1 MNHEY, CDR2 SMNVEV (reference sequence). This CDR3 has 14 residues. In DNA, the CDR3 is TGTGCCAGCAGTTCATACATATTATCCTACGAGCAGTACTTC. This encodes CASSSYILSYEQYF.

J is TRBJ1-1 and V is TRBV30; D unresolved. Germline V lookup: CDR1 GTSNPN, CDR2 SVGIG (reference sequence). V lost 5 bases and J lost 3, with 10 bases in between. CDR3 length: 12 amino acids. The CDR3 region has the DNA TGTGCCTGGTCAAACCGGGACACTGAAGCTTTCTTT. As protein: CAWSNRDTEAFF. Full variable domain (missing parts from reference TRBV30 and TRBJ1-1): SQTIHQWPATLVQPVGSPLSLECTVEGTSNPNLYWYRQAAGRGLQLLFYSVGIGQISSEVPQNLSASRPQDRQFILSSKKLLLSDSGFYLCAWSNRDTEAFFGQGTRLTVV.

This rearrangement joins TRBV6-1 to TRBJ1-3; D unresolved. CDR3 length: 15 amino acids. V was clipped by 4 bases and J by 0 bases, with 10 bases between them. CDR1 and CDR2 (germline): MNHNS, SASEGT. The CDR3 DNA follows: TGTGCCAGCAGTGGATACAGTGGCTCTGGAAACACCATATATTTT. This sequence encodes CASSGYSGSGNTIYF.

This sequence joins TRBV19 and TRBJ2-7; D may be TRBD1 (5 bases). The CDR3 consists of 14 residues. In germline, CDR1 is LNHDA, CDR2 SQIVND (reference sequence). V was shortened by 4 bases and J by 5 bases, with 15 bases between the two germline ends. As DNA, the CDR3 is TGTGCCAGTAGTAAGTCAGGGTTAACCCACGAGCAGTACTTC. Translated: CASSKSGLTHEQYF.

This clone was found a few times. The V and J genes are TRBV7-9 and TRBJ1-1, with 12 bases that match TRBD1. With 5 bases clipped from V and 1 base from J, the junction kept 5 bases outside the gene matches. The CDR3 has 16 amino acids. Looked up from germline, CDR1 is SEHNR and CDR2 is FQNEAQ (reference sequence). The CDR3 DNA reads as TGTGCCAGCAGCCGGGGACAGGGGGCGGAGAACACTGAAGCTTTCTTT. Its protein product is CASSRGQGAENTEAFF.

The chain uses TRBV5-1 and TRBJ1-5; D is ambiguous. The V gene's germline CDR1 is SGHRS and CDR2 YFSETQ. Between the trimmed V and J ends, which lost 0 bases and 6 bases, there was a span of 10 bases. This CDR3 contains 14 residues. This CDR3 reads CASSLEREGQPQHF. As DNA, the CDR3 is TGCGCCAGCAGCTTGGAGAGGGAAGGTCAGCCCCAGCATTTT.